Following are 17 T cell receptor beta chains from one sample sequenced in a study of blood T cells in healthy people across ages. Together with a sample-barcoded 5' primer, a J-beta primer mix was included in a second PCR lasting about 6 to 11 cycles. Each CDR3 protein gets one entry after TCRdb re-called the 5' RACE reads with MiXCR. Altogether about 400,000 distinct CDR3 sequences are present, approximately 47% being singletons, with the ten largest covering around 53%. Input material: blood. The receptors were sampled from a man in his sixties in good health.

This clonotype came up a few times. J is TRBJ2-5 and V is TRBV2; a possible D gene is TRBD2 (6 bases). This CDR3 has 15 residues. V lost 6 bases and J lost 5, with 19 bases in between. Germline CDR1 and CDR2: SNHLY and FYNNEI. The DNA of the CDR3 is TGTGCCAGCAGCGTTCGTAGCGGAACAACGGAGACCCAGTACTTC. Translating gives CASSVRSGTTETQYF.

The chain couples TRBV4-1 to TRBJ2-1, with TRBD1 identical over 8 bases. There are 16 residues in the CDR3. V shed 5 bases, J shed 5 bases, and the junction held 11 bases outside the gene matches. The germline CDR1 and CDR2 sequences are MGHRA and YSYEKL. CDR3 nucleotide sequence: TGCGCCAGCAGCTCGTACGACAGGGGCGGTAACAATGAGCAGTTCTTC. It is translated as CASSSYDRGGNNEQFF.

This clonotype was picked up many times. This could be a read error, since a much larger clone is one nucleotide away. The chain links TRBV20-1 to TRBJ2-5; tentative D call: TRBD1 (5 bases). The CDR3 is 13 amino acids. V was trimmed by 3 bases and J by 11 bases, leaving 19 bases between them. In germline, CDR1 is DFQATT, CDR2 SNEGSKA (reference sequence). As DNA, the CDR3 is TGCAGTGCTAGCCCCCAGGGTCCCAATGAGCAGTACTTC. Translated: CSASPQGPNEQYF.

This clonotype was seen repeatedly, ten times or more. CDR3 coding DNA: TGTGCCAGCAGTTTCGGGCAGGGGGCGATTGAAGCTTTCTTT. Protein sequence: CASSFGQGAIEAFF. The chain couples TRBV12-3 or TRBV12-4 to TRBJ1-1, with TRBD1 identical over 8 bases. The CDR3 has 14 amino acids. The J segment lost 7 bases and the V segment lost 3 bases, leaving 7 bases of the junction unmatched.

The chain uses TRBV28 and TRBJ2-5; the D is unclear. Germline CDR1 and CDR2: MDHEN and SYDVKM. V dropped 8 bases and J dropped 5 bases, with 15 bases sitting between them. CDR3 length: 13 residues. CDR3 nucleotides: TGTGCCAGCTGTGCAGGCAATGGGGAGACCCAGTACTTC. Translating it yields CASCAGNGETQYF.

This clonotype has more than one count but fewer than ten. The chain recombines TRBV27 with TRBJ1-6; D is undetermined. The CDR3 sequence is 13 residues long. Germline assignment: CDR1 MNHEY and CDR2 SMNVEV (reference sequence). V was trimmed by 7 bases and J by 9 bases, leaving 13 bases between them. CDR3 protein: CASTPRLRSPLHF. The CDR3 coding sequence is TGTGCCAGCACTCCCCGGTTGCGTTCACCCCTCCACTTT.

This clonotype was counted once. This may arise from a read error, as a much more abundant clone is one base away. V usage is TRBV7-7 and J usage is TRBJ2-3, with a possible D match to TRBD2 (5 bases). CDR1 and CDR2 (germline): SSHAT, FNYEAQ (reference sequence). CDR3 size: 15 residues. The CDR3 bases are TGTGCTAGCAGCTTGAGCCGAGCGGGCACAGATACGCAGTATTTT. Translation: CASSLSRAGTDTQYF.

The rearrangement links TRBV20-1 to TRBJ2-7, with D perhaps given as TRBD1 or TRBD2 (5 bases each). The CDR3 covers 14 residues. Trimming removed 3 bases from V and 0 bases from J, with 12 bases in between. Germline V gene sequence: CDR1 DFQATT, CDR2 SNEGSKA (reference sequence). CDR3 sequence reads: CSASLRGASYEQYF. DNA of the CDR3: TGCAGTGCTAGCTTACGGGGCGCCTCCTACGAGCAGTACTTC.

This clonotype was counted between two and nine times. The gene calls are TRBV20-1 and TRBJ2-3, with TRBD2 as a possible D gene (6 bases). Germline V gene lookup returns CDR1 DFQATT and CDR2 SNEGSKA (reference sequence). There are 14 residues in the CDR3. The V end lost 6 bases, the J end lost 2 bases, and 15 bases lay between the germline ends. Here the CDR3 DNA reads TGCAGTGCGCCGGGACTCGATAACACAGATACGCAGTATTTT. It specifies CSAPGLDNTDTQYF.

The chain is built from TRBV5-1 and TRBJ2-5; no reliable D call. The CDR3 spans 14 residues. Trimming removed 6 bases from V and 5 bases from J, with 17 bases in between. The germline CDR1 and CDR2 sequences are SGHRS and YFSETQ. The CDR3 bases are TGCGCCAGCACCCCGGGTACCCTCGGGGAGACCCAGTACTTC. Translated, it gives CASTPGTLGETQYF.

The CDR3 DNA follows: TGCAGTGCTAGAGATGCGTGGTCCGCCAGGCAGTACTTC. Protein product: CSARDAWSARQYF. The chain carries TRBV20-1 and TRBJ2-5; D unclear. Germline lookup yields CDR1 DFQATT and CDR2 SNEGSKA (reference sequence). The CDR3 sequence is 13 residues long. Trimming pared 0 bases from V and 11 bases from J, leaving 16 bases between.

The chain has TRBV9 and TRBJ1-2; D remains ambiguous. Germline CDR1 SGDLS, CDR2 YYNGEE. V shed 0 bases and J shed 8 bases, with 11 bases lying between them. The CDR3 contains 13 residues. DNA for the CDR3: TGTGCCAGCAGCGTAGGTGGGGAGCGGGGCTACACCTTC. Its translation is CASSVGGERGYTF.

The rearrangement links TRBV11-3 to TRBJ2-7; the match to TRBD1 covers 11 bases. V dropped 5 bases and J dropped 3; count of bases not matched to a gene: 6. Germline CDR1 is SGHNT and CDR2 is YENEEA. The CDR3 has 15 residues. CDR3 sequence reads: CASSQTGQGDYEQYF. CDR3 nucleotide sequence: TGTGCCAGCAGCCAAACGGGACAGGGGGACTACGAGCAGTACTTC.

CDR3 amino acids: CASSEAGTRVSDEQYF. The DNA of the CDR3 is TGCGCCAGCAGTGAGGCCGGGACTAGGGTCTCGGACGAGCAGTACTTC. The chain is built from TRBV10-1 and TRBJ2-4; TRBD2 matches at 8 bases. The J call may be mistaken, given a closer DNA end match to TRBJ2-7. The CDR3 totals 16 residues. CDR1 and CDR2 from the germline V gene are WNHNN and SYGVQD (reference sequence).

This clonotype was detected a few times. The V gene is TRBV7-2, the J gene TRBJ2-5; weak D call: TRBD2 (6 bases). CDR3 length: 15 amino acids. The V gene lost 1 base and the J gene lost 2 bases, with 11 bases spanning the gap. Germline CDR1 SGHTA, CDR2 FQGNSA. This CDR3 reads CASSLEGRGQETQYF. DNA of the CDR3: TGTGCCAGCAGCTTAGAGGGTCGGGGGCAAGAGACCCAGTACTTC.

The chain combines TRBV29-1 with TRBJ2-3, with TRBD2 matching over 11 bases. There are 16 residues in the CDR3. Germline values: CDR1 SQVTM, CDR2 ANQGSEA. V was clipped by 6 bases and J by 6 bases; unmatched bases: 14. The CDR3 bases are TGCAGCGTCTCCGGGACTAGCGGACGACAGGAGGATACGCAGTATTTT. It encodes CSVSGTSGRQEDTQYF.

This clonotype appeared a single time. V gene TRBV4-2 combines with J gene TRBJ2-7, with 7 bases aligning to TRBD2. Germline loops: CDR1 LGHNA, CDR2 YNFKEQ. This CDR3 has 16 amino acids. The trim removed 2 bases at V and 0 bases at J, leaving 7 bases unmatched. CDR3 sequence: CASSQRLAQSSYEQYF. The CDR3 nucleotides are TGTGCCAGCAGCCAAAGACTAGCTCAGAGCTCCTACGAGCAGTACTTC.